The T cell receptor (beta chain) described here comes from a study of tumor-infiltrating lymphocytes in localized non-small cell lung cancer. CDR1 and CDR2 (germline): SNHLY, FYNNEI. CDR3 length equals 14 residues. The V end was cut by 0 bases, the J end by 6 bases, with 8 bases between. Profiling relied on immunoSEQ multiplex PCR, and the TCRdb table lists in-frame clones only, not all of them. The data contain approximately 11,000 clones, roughly three fifths of them singletons. The TCR originated in a human donor with non-small cell lung cancer. This chain joins TRBV2 and TRBJ2-2; perhaps TRBD1 as D (6 bases). The sequencing input was lung tumor tissue. The CDR3 DNA sequence: TGTGCCAGCAGTGAAGCCTCAGGGGCCGGGGAGCTGTTTTTT. Residues: CASSEASGAGELFF.